This TCR beta chain was sequenced in a study of T cell repertoires in cytomegalovirus infection (dated by TCRdb to 2018 to 2020). Broadly, across the study: Because public TCR beta signatures pointed to carriage of CMV infection together with the matching HLA type, the HLA type of each donor mattered for the analysis. The investigation overall reported the following: The ex vivo response was dominated by HLA-C-restricted CMV-specific TCR beta clonotypes, which also provided the single most frequent clonotype in two of eight donors. Cumulative frequency of public TCR beta family members discriminated carriers of CMV infection plus the relevant HLA type in this cohort and an independent approximately 350-donor cohort.

This clonotype has more than one count but fewer than ten. What this receptor recognizes is not known. A junction end diverges from the germline sequence, so it may reflect a read error. Sequenced using an Illumina HiSeq 1500. TCRdb trimmed public reads at Q25 via fastp, called clones via MiXCR and kept in-frame beta chains. Each entry merges the rows of one CDR3 protein and shows their most common DNA and genes. The sample yields 7,600 or so distinct CDR3 sequences; around 54% were counted once. The top ten hold about 77% of the sample. From the germline V gene, CDR1 is SGHTA and CDR2 is FQGNSA. From the cysteine up to the phenylalanine, the CDR3 has a length of 13 residues. The entry retains the CDR3 DNA only, 39 bases that are in frame from base 1.

The chain is assembled from TRBV7-2 and TRBJ2-7; tentative D gene TRBD2, with 6 bases matching. The sequencing input was PBMCs, sequenced either directly or after in vitro stimulation (not recorded which). This clonotype was obtained from a human donor in good health (CMV status not recorded). Some clones in this sample may be carry-over from other donors' samples. In nucleotide form, the sequence is TGTGCCAGCAGCCTAGCGACCACCTACGAGCAGTACTTC. Translated, this gives CASSLATTYEQYF. The full variable domain, with segments outside the CDR3 supplied by the reference TRBV7-2 and TRBJ2-7 proteins, appears as GAGVSQSPSNKVTEKGKDVELRCDPISGHTALYWYRQSLGQGLEFLIYFQGNSAPDKSGLPSDRFSAERTGGSVSTLTIQRTQQEDSAVYLCASSLATTYEQYFGPGTRLTVT.